This record looks at one T cell receptor beta chain sequence and its context. Antigen: not known. The V gene's germline CDR1 is GTSNPN and CDR2 SVGIG (reference sequence). V was clipped by 0 bases and J by 3 bases, with 11 bases between them. This CDR3 comprises 14 residues. The data were produced by immunoSEQ multiplex PCR, yet TCRdb's version contains in-frame clones alone and is incomplete. The sample comprises some 180,000 clones, roughly 86% of which are singletons, and roughly 6.6% rests with the top ten. This sample stems from a study of cytomegalovirus exposure and HLA in healthy donors. The donors were members of the validation cohort, which comprised about 120 subjects and was separate from the first cohort of more than 500 subjects. Study-wide points: The classifier was said to identify cytomegalovirus status with high specificity and sensitivity. While the bulk of TCR sequences proved rare, some public TCRs turned up in many donors.

This receptor was obtained from a man aged 30 to 39 in good health and CMV-seropositive. The rearrangement joins TRBV30 to TRBJ1-1, with a tentative D call TRBD1 (5 bases). The sample comprised PBMCs. The CDR3 reads CAWSVARGDTEAFF. DNA of the CDR3: TGTGCCTGGAGTGTGGCCAGAGGGGACACTGAAGCTTTCTTT.